The subject of this entry is one T cell receptor beta chain. Its specificity is not known. The data originate from a study of response to subunit inactivated influenza vaccine. Study-level findings and limits: Each seasonal influenza vaccination, the authors suggested, recruits few new T cells.

CDR1 and CDR2 (germline): DFQATT, SNEGSKA (reference sequence). V was cut by 3 bases and J by 0 bases, with 9 bases left in between. The CDR3 has 14 residues. One entry per CDR3 protein results from TCRdb running MiXCR on the RT-PCR reads. The repertoire has more than 600,000 distinct CDR3 sequences, less than 20% of them found once; the top ten carry under 13%. The sample here was PBMCs from blood, taken approximately 5 days after vaccination. The V and J genes are TRBV20-1 and TRBJ1-5; D not resolved. This receptor was obtained from a middle-aged man who received an inactivated influenza vaccine. The CDR3 protein is CSARRISSNQPQHF. CDR3 sequence (DNA): TGCAGTGCTAGGAGGATCAGTAGCAATCAGCCCCAGCATTTT.